Listed here are 22 T cell receptor beta chains from one sample, sequenced in a study of cytomegalovirus exposure and HLA in healthy donors. PCR was performed using 60 Vbeta and 13 Jbeta primers. Here immunoSEQ multiplex PCR was the method, and the copy in TCRdb shows in-frame clones only, minus some. Of about 140,000 clones listed, around 82% are singletons. The sample was PBMCs. The receptors stem from a man aged 18 to 29 in good health and CMV-seropositive.

J is TRBJ2-1 and V is TRBV4-1, with 12 bases that match TRBD2. V shed 0 bases, J shed 7 bases, and the junction held 7 bases outside the gene matches. The CDR3 is made up of 17 amino acids. Germline loops: CDR1 MGHRA, CDR2 YSYEKL. In nucleotides, the CDR3 is TGCGCCAGCAGCCAAGATCCCCTAGCGGGAGGGGGAAATGAGCAGTTCTTC. Protein sequence: CASSQDPLAGGGNEQFF.

This chain uses TRBV5-1 with TRBJ2-7, with 10 bases identical to TRBD1. CDR1 and CDR2 from the germline V gene are SGHRS and YFSETQ. The CDR3 covers 15 residues. The junction had 3 bases not matched to a gene; V was cut back by 0 bases and J by 3 bases. The CDR3 loop is CASSLGGQGFYEQYF. CDR3 sequence (DNA): TGCGCCAGCAGCTTGGGGGGACAGGGGTTCTACGAGCAGTACTTC.

The chain uses TRBV18 and TRBJ1-1; D unresolved. Trimming shortened V by 5 bases and J by 1 base, and 11 bases separated the two germline ends. Germline assignment: CDR1 KGHSH and CDR2 LQKENI. The CDR3 runs to 14 residues. CDR3 DNA sequence: TGTGCCAGCTCATCTCTCCGGGGGAACACTGAAGCTTTCTTT. Encoded protein: CASSSLRGNTEAFF.

The chain combines TRBV20-1 with TRBJ2-5; possibly TRBD1 for D (6 bases). CDR1 and CDR2 from the germline V gene are DFQATT and SNEGSKA (reference sequence). The CDR3 has 11 residues. Trimming cost V 3 bases and J 5 bases, with 7 bases left between them. CDR3 nucleotide sequence: TGCAGTGCTAGGAGGGGGGAGACCCAGTACTTC. Protein: CSARRGETQYF.

This clone was recorded only once. Compared with germline, one end of the junction differs, possibly owing to a read error. In the same sample, other DNA sequences code for this CDR3. V gene TRBV12-5 combines with J gene TRBJ2-2, with 7 nucleotides matching TRBD1. Germline values: CDR1 LGHNT, CDR2 FRNRAP. CDR3 size: 14 residues. The CDR3 nucleotides are TGTGCTAGTGGTACCCGACAGGGCACCGGGGAGCTGTTTTTC. Protein product: CASGTRQGTGELFF. Full variable domain (missing parts from reference TRBV12-5 and TRBJ2-2): DARVTQTPRHKVTEMGQEVTMRCQPILGHNTVFWYRQTMMQGLELLAYFRNRAPLDDSGMPKDRFSAEMPDATLATLKIQPSEPRDSAVYFCASGTRQGTGELFFGEGSRLTVL.

V and J are TRBV5-1 and TRBJ2-5; 8 positions match TRBD1. This CDR3 is 16 amino acids long. Germline-derived CDR1 and CDR2 are SGHRS and YFSETQ. J was trimmed by 4 bases and V by 0 bases; bases with no gene match: 8. CDR3 region: CASSLGPGGILETQYF. Written as DNA, the CDR3 is TGCGCCAGCAGCTTGGGGCCAGGGGGCATCTTAGAGACCCAGTACTTC.

The chain uses TRBV5-1 and TRBJ2-1; 12 bases agree with TRBD2. The germline gives CDR1 SGHRS, CDR2 YFSETQ. After removal of 4 bases from V and 3 bases from J, the junction contained 8 bases not matched to a gene. The CDR3 sequence is 17 residues long. The chain's CDR3 is CASSPRPSGRVYNEQFF. The CDR3 region has the DNA TGCGCCAGCAGCCCCCGCCCTAGCGGGAGGGTCTACAATGAGCAGTTCTTC.

V gene TRBV11-2 combines with J gene TRBJ1-4; 10 bases are a match to TRBD1. With V trimmed by 4 bases and J by 12 bases, 2 bases remained unmatched. There are 12 residues in the CDR3. Germline CDR1 SGHAT, CDR2 FQNNGV. This CDR3 is CASSSDRGQLFF. In DNA form, the CDR3 reads TGTGCCAGCAGCTCCGACAGGGGGCAACTGTTTTTT. Together with reference TRBV11-2 and TRBJ1-4, the CDR3 gives the full variable domain: EAGVAQSPRYKIIEKRQSVAFWCNPISGHATLYWYQQILGQGPKLLIQFQNNGVVDDSQLPKDRFSAERLKGVDSTLKIQPAKLEDSAVYLCASSSDRGQLFFGSGTQLSVL.

The chain is built from TRBV29-1 and TRBJ2-5; no clear D. CDR1 is SQVTM and CDR2 is ANQGSEA in the germline V gene. The V and J ends lost 4 bases and 4 bases respectively, with 16 bases between them. The CDR3 runs 14 residues. CDR3 amino acids: CSVVPAGRAETQYF. As DNA, the CDR3 is TGCAGCGTTGTTCCCGCCGGTCGTGCAGAGACCCAGTACTTC.

The rearrangement joins TRBV2 to TRBJ2-1; 7 nucleotides line up with TRBD2. V was pared by 9 bases and J by 5 bases, with 7 bases of the junction left unmatched. The germline gives CDR1 SNHLY, CDR2 FYNNEI. The CDR3 is made up of 13 amino acids. The CDR3 here is CASNSGTNNEQFF. The CDR3 DNA sequence: TGTGCCAGTAATTCCGGGACTAACAATGAGCAGTTCTTC. Combining the CDR3 with reference TRBV2 and TRBJ2-1 gives the whole variable domain EPEVTQTPSHQVTQMGQEVILRCVPISNHLYFYWYRQILGQKVEFLVSFYNNEISEKSEIFDDQFSVERPDGSNFTLKIRSTKLEDSAMYFCASNSGTNNEQFFGPGTRLTVL.

The chain joins TRBV7-2 to TRBJ2-4, with 9 positions matching TRBD1. Germline lookup yields CDR1 SGHTA and CDR2 FQGNSA. This CDR3 comprises 16 residues. The V gene end was trimmed by 2 bases and the J gene end by 9 bases; junction bases not matched to a gene: 11. In DNA form, the CDR3 reads TGTGCCAGCAGCTTACTAGGGACAGGGAGGGCGCGCATTCAGTACTTC. As protein: CASSLLGTGRARIQYF.

The rearrangement joins TRBV6-5 to TRBJ1-1, with D possibly matching TRBD1 (5 bases). Between the trimmed V and J ends, which lost 6 bases and 4 bases, there was a span of 15 bases. The CDR3 consists of 14 residues. Germline CDR1 and CDR2: MNHEY and SVGAGI. The CDR3 protein is CASSRTREATEAFF. The CDR3 coding sequence is TGTGCCAGCAGCCGGACACGAGAGGCCACTGAAGCTTTCTTT.

The count of this clone is one. This rearrangement joins TRBV7-9 to TRBJ2-3; 8 nucleotides agree with TRBD2. There are 13 residues in the CDR3. Trimming cost V 8 bases and J 5 bases; bases outside gene matches: 6. Germline V lookup: CDR1 SEHNR, CDR2 FQNEAQ (reference sequence). CDR3 in amino acids: CASPPLAGDTQYF. The CDR3 DNA is TGTGCCAGCCCCCCCCTAGCGGGAGATACGCAGTATTTT.

The V call is TRBV4-1, the J call TRBJ1-1; 7 bases match TRBD1. V lost 2 bases to trimming and J lost 5 bases; unmatched junction nucleotides: 5. The CDR3 is 14 residues long. CDR1 is MGHRA, CDR2 YSYEKL, per germline. The CDR3 region is CASSQHSGGTEAFF. CDR3 coding DNA: TGCGCCAGCAGCCAACACTCAGGGGGAACTGAAGCTTTCTTT.

This sequence joins TRBV7-8 and TRBJ2-2; D not certain. The CDR3 is 16 amino acids. Trimming shortened V by 1 base and J by 2 bases, and 11 bases separated the two germline ends. Germline V gene sequence: CDR1 SGHVS, CDR2 FQNEAQ. In DNA, the CDR3 is TGTGCCAGCAGCTTAGGCCCCCGGGTTAACACCGGGGAGCTGTTTTTT. Amino acid sequence: CASSLGPRVNTGELFF.

V usage is TRBV9 and J usage is TRBJ1-1; D gene ambiguous. Germline V CDR1 and CDR2: SGDLS, YYNGEE. Between the trimmed V and J ends, which lost 4 bases and 2 bases, there was a span of 15 bases. The CDR3 extends over 15 amino acids. In nucleotides, the CDR3 is TGTGCCAGCAGCCCTCGGCGAGAGGGTAACACTGAAGCTTTCTTT. This encodes CASSPRREGNTEAFF. Full variable domain (missing parts from reference TRBV9 and TRBJ1-1): DSGVTQTPKHLITATGQRVTLRCSPRSGDLSVYWYQQSLDQGLQFLIQYYNGEERAKGNILERFSAQQFPDLHSELNLSSLELGDSALYFCASSPRREGNTEAFFGQGTRLTVV.

The rearrangement uses TRBV28 and TRBJ2-7; 8 bases fit TRBD1. V lost 5 bases and J lost 0; bases outside the gene matches: 6. This CDR3 has 15 residues. The germline CDR1 and CDR2 sequences are MDHEN and SYDVKM. For the CDR3, the DNA is TGTGCCAGCAGTAATCAGGGGGCGGGCTCCTACGAGCAGTACTTC. Translating gives CASSNQGAGSYEQYF.

This clone was seen more than once but under ten times. The chain has TRBV6-6 and TRBJ1-1, with D possibly matching TRBD1 (6 bases). The V end lost 5 bases, the J end lost 8 bases, and 12 bases lay between the germline ends. The CDR3 runs 12 residues. CDR1 MNHNY and CDR2 SVGAGI come from the germline V gene (reference sequence). CDR3 in DNA: TGTGCCAGCAGTCCCGGACAGTTCGAAGCTTTCTTT. The encoded protein is CASSPGQFEAFF.

This chain connects TRBV5-1 to TRBJ2-3; D gene ambiguous. The V gene's germline CDR1 is SGHRS and CDR2 YFSETQ. Trimming pared 1 base from V and 2 bases from J, leaving 5 bases between. The CDR3 has 13 residues. DNA for the CDR3: TGCGCCAGCAGCTTGATAGTCACAGATACGCAGTATTTT. Translated, it gives CASSLIVTDTQYF. Variable domain in full (rest from reference TRBV5-1 and TRBJ2-3): KAGVTQTPRYLIKTRGQQVTLSCSPISGHRSVSWYQQTPGQGLQFLFEYFSETQRNKGNFPGRFSGRQFSNSRSEMNVSTLELGDSALYLCASSLIVTDTQYFGPGTRLTVL.

V and J are TRBV9 and TRBJ2-3; D is possibly TRBD2 (6 bases). V was clipped by 5 bases and J by 1 base, with 11 bases between them. CDR1 is SGDLS, CDR2 YYNGEE, per germline. The CDR3 covers 14 residues. CDR3 in DNA: TGTGCCAGCAGGGCAGGAGGGGGCACAGATACGCAGTATTTT. Residues: CASRAGGGTDTQYF.

The V call is TRBV6-1, the J call TRBJ1-5, with TRBD1 as a possible D gene (6 bases). The V and J ends lost 2 bases and 1 base respectively, with 9 bases between them. This CDR3 has 15 amino acids. The germline CDR1 and CDR2 sequences are MNHNS and SASEGT. CDR3 sequence reads: CASSEQGPSNQPQHF. In DNA, the CDR3 is TGTGCCAGCAGTGAACAGGGGCCAAGCAATCAGCCCCAGCATTTT.

The CDR3 sequence: CASRTGQYSNQPQHF. The CDR3 nucleotides read TGTGCCAGCAGGACGGGACAATATAGCAATCAGCCCCAGCATTTT. V and J are TRBV6-5 and TRBJ1-5; TRBD1 is a possible D gene (6 bases). The germline V gene encodes CDR1 MNHEY and CDR2 SVGAGI. V lost 6 bases and J lost 0, with 12 bases in between. CDR3 length: 15 residues.